Listed below are T cell receptor beta chains from one sample, sequenced in a study of a mutant IDH1 vaccine in newly diagnosed glioma. Antigen specificity for these receptors is unknown. Repertoires were generated with immunoSEQ multiplex PCR, while TCRdb's copy carries only in-frame clones and drops some. The table has roughly 70,000 clones, approximately 84% seen once; the top ten hold around 8.2%. The specimen was PBMCs, collected from a glioma patient whose treatment included an IDH1 peptide vaccine. These receptor sequences come from a woman between 45 and 65 years old with glioma. Each CDR3 is given with its conserved first and last residue. A D gene is named only where the DNA matches it firmly. Expanded clones are given a class, and other clones once, few, many or no size at all.

clone_size: -
d_call: -
j_call: TRBJ1-3
v_call: TRBV6-5
cdr3_aa: CASSSYRDHSGNTIYF
cdr3_nt: TGTGCCAGCAGTTCCTACAGGGACCACTCTGGAAACACCATATATTTT

clone_size: -
d_call: -
j_call: TRBJ2-2
v_call: TRBV6-5
cdr3_aa: CASSYSADSNTGELFF
cdr3_nt: TGTGCCAGCAGTTACTCGGCGGACAGCAACACCGGGGAGCTGTTTTTT

clone_size: -
d_call: TRBD2
j_call: TRBJ2-3
v_call: TRBV7-2
cdr3_aa: CASSLGAGTDTQYF
cdr3_nt: TGTGCCAGCAGCTTAGGAGCGGGGACAGATACGCAGTATTTT

clone_size: -
d_call: -
j_call: TRBJ1-2
v_call: TRBV7-2
cdr3_aa: CASSLEGIERDYGYTF
cdr3_nt: TGTGCCAGCAGCTTAGAGGGCATTGAGCGGGACTATGGCTACACCTTC

clone_size: -
d_call: TRBD1
j_call: TRBJ2-2
v_call: TRBV5-4
cdr3_aa: CASSLVQGTGELFF
cdr3_nt: TGTGCCAGCAGCTTGGTACAGGGGACCGGGGAGCTGTTTTTT

clone_size: few
d_call: -
j_call: TRBJ1-1
v_call: TRBV2
cdr3_aa: CASSQRGNTEAFF
cdr3_nt: TGTGCCAGCAGCCAAAGAGGGAACACTGAAGCTTTCTTT

clone_size: -
d_call: -
j_call: TRBJ1-5
v_call: TRBV6-1
cdr3_aa: CASGRGSNQPQHF
cdr3_nt: TGTGCCAGCGGCCGGGGTAGCAATCAGCCCCAGCATTTT

clone_size: -
d_call: -
j_call: TRBJ2-7
v_call: TRBV5-1
cdr3_aa: CASSSGYEQYF
cdr3_nt: TGCGCCAGCAGTAGCGGCTACGAGCAGTACTTC

clone_size: -
d_call: -
j_call: TRBJ1-1
v_call: TRBV6-4
cdr3_aa: CASRRQGPEAFF
cdr3_nt: TGTGCCAGCAGGAGGCAGGGGCCTGAAGCTTTCTTT

clone_size: -
d_call: TRBD2
j_call: TRBJ2-4
v_call: TRBV28
cdr3_aa: CASTLRLAGVSAKNIQYF
cdr3_nt: TGTGCCAGCACCCTTAGACTAGCGGGGGTATCGGCCAAAAACATTCAGTACTTC

clone_size: -
d_call: -
j_call: TRBJ1-2
v_call: TRBV7-2
cdr3_aa: CASSLGMNYGYTF
cdr3_nt: TGTGCCAGCAGCTTAGGAATGAACTATGGCTACACCTTC

clone_size: -
d_call: -
j_call: TRBJ2-7
v_call: TRBV7-2
cdr3_aa: CASSLTNYEQYF
cdr3_nt: TGTGCCAGCAGCCTTACGAACTACGAGCAGTACTTC

clone_size: -
d_call: -
j_call: TRBJ2-5
v_call: TRBV5-1
cdr3_aa: CASSLDLETQYF
cdr3_nt: TGCGCCAGCAGCTTGGATTTAGAGACCCAGTACTTC

clone_size: -
d_call: -
j_call: TRBJ1-6
v_call: TRBV6-6
cdr3_aa: CAGGISGNSPLHF
cdr3_nt: TGTGCCGGAGGGATAAGCGGTAATTCACCCCTCCACTTT

clone_size: -
d_call: -
j_call: TRBJ2-7
v_call: TRBV11-2
cdr3_aa: CASSLRRGYEQYF
cdr3_nt: TGTGCCAGCAGCTTAAGACGAGGCTACGAGCAGTACTTC

clone_size: -
d_call: TRBD1
j_call: TRBJ2-7
v_call: TRBV28
cdr3_aa: CASSLDGTGLPYEQYF
cdr3_nt: TGTGCCAGCAGTTTGGATGGGACAGGGCTCCCCTACGAGCAGTACTTC